Listed below are T cell receptor beta chains from one sample, sequenced in a study of human T cells and chemical hapten exposure. TCRdb reanalysed the RACE reads using MiXCR and keeps one entry per CDR3 protein. This sample carries approximately 75,000 distinct CDR3 sequences, 8.5% to 9% of them seen once, and the ten largest clones take 3% to 4.5%. Sequenced here: whole blood, sampled in connection with sensitization to the hapten diphenylcyclopropenone (DPC). The source is a woman aged 45-65 years with alopecia areata. Some clones in this sample may be carry-over from other donors' samples. The conserved cysteine and the conserved F or W are not part of the CDR3 here.

TRBJ2-3 TRBV6-6 ASSSGEDTQY
TRBJ2-7 TRBV12-3/TRBV12-4 ASTPGLVYEQY
TRBJ1-2 TRBV7-9 ASSPAGQGYGYT
TRBJ2-7 TRBV7-2 ASSLASDGYEQY
TRBJ2-7 TRBV6-2/TRBV6-3 ASSYTMGDEQY
TRBJ1-6 TRBV6-6 ASSPPEGKNSPLH
TRBJ2-7 TRBV30 AWSQGTGYEQY
TRBJ1-4 TRBV29-1 SVEDHLGTGGEKLF
TRBJ2-5 TRBV10-3 AISEPRETQY
TRBJ1-5 TRBV6-2/TRBV6-3 ASTRDTDNQPQH
TRBJ2-1 TRBV14 ATSPPGIWNEQF
TRBJ2-1 TRBV5-1 ASSPGTSGGPLYNEQF
TRBJ2-7 TRBV6-5 ASSRRGSSYEQY
TRBJ2-1 TRBV5-6 ASHGTSSYNEQF
TRBJ2-1 TRBV14 ASSRGGEQF
TRBJ1-1 TRBV28 ASSLGQAYMNTEAF
TRBJ2-7 TRBV28 ASSSGLAPYEQY
TRBJ2-7 TRBV4-1 ASSQVASGVGYEQY
TRBJ2-7 TRBV7-9 ASSSTGTSGKGSYEQY
TRBJ1-5 TRBV6-6 ASTTGGYSNQPQH
TRBJ2-6 TRBV11-2 ASSLEGTGSPGANVLT
TRBJ2-5 TRBV20-1 SAGQGIRETQY
TRBJ2-7 TRBV7-9 ASSLDTSGRYEQY
TRBJ2-1 TRBV4-2 ASSQGAGYNEQF
TRBJ1-5 TRBV4-1 ASSQIRGHKGQPQH
TRBJ2-3 TRBV13 ASSLELSRDTQY
TRBJ1-4 TRBV12-3/TRBV12-4 ASRGTGGVEKLF
TRBJ1-2 TRBV12-3/TRBV12-4 ASSTGPFGYT
TRBJ2-3 TRBV20-1 SARDFGGASTDTQY
TRBJ1-1 TRBV21-1 ASSKDGTLNTEAF
TRBJ2-7 TRBV12-3/TRBV12-4 ASKKQGGYYEQY
TRBJ1-5 TRBV30 AWSVGHIEQPQH
TRBJ2-3 TRBV6-2/TRBV6-3 ASSFGVDTQY
TRBJ1-2 TRBV2 ASTTGFYGYT
TRBJ1-1 TRBV29-1 SVESPGAGENTEAF
TRBJ1-1 TRBV7-2 ASSLGLGGTEAF
TRBJ2-7 TRBV29-1 SVPGQGAGEQY
TRBJ1-5 TRBV21-1 ATTKYRDRFYSNQPQH
TRBJ2-6 TRBV7-8 ASSLWEGDGGANVLT
TRBJ2-3 TRBV4-2 ASSQGRDRRTDTQY
TRBJ2-3 TRBV29-1 SVEAIGDTQY
TRBJ2-5 TRBV10-3 AISGLAGADVETQY
TRBJ2-7 TRBV24-1 ATSPTARPYEQY
TRBJ1-2 TRBV5-1 ASSYGGLYGYT
TRBJ2-1 TRBV5-1 ASSYGQVRSSYNEQF
TRBJ2-7 TRBV20-1 SARQGAGYEQY
TRBJ2-1 TRBV28 ASSYSGQGNEQF
TRBJ2-7 TRBV28 ASKQGGAGGSYEQY
TRBJ2-3 TRBV18 ASSPWTPGTDTQY